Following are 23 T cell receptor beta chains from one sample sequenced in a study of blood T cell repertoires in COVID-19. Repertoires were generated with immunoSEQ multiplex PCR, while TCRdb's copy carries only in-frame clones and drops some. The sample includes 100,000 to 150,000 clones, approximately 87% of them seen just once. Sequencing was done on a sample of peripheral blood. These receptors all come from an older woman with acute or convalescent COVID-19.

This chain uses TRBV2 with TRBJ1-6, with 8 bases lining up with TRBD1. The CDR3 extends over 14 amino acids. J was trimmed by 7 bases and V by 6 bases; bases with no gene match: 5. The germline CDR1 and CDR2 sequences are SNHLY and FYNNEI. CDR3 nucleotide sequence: TGTGCCAGCAGGGGGACAGGCCCCAATTCACCCCTCCACTTT. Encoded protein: CASRGTGPNSPLHF.

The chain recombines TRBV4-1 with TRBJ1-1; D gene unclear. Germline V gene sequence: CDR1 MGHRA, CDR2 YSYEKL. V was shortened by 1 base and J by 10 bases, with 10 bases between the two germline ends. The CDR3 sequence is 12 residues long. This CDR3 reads CASSQGARRAFF. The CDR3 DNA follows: TGCGCCAGCAGCCAAGGGGCCAGACGAGCTTTCTTT.

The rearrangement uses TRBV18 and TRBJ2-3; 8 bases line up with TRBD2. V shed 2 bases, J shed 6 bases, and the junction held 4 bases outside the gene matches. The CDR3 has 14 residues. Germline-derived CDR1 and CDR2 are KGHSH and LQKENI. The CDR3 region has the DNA TGTGCCAGCTCACCAGCCATAGCGGGGGATACGCAGTATTTT. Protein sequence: CASSPAIAGDTQYF.

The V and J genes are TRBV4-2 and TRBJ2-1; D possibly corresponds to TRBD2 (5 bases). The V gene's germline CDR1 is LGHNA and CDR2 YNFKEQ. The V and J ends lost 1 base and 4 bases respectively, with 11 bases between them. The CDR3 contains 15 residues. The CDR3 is CASSQGPSWYNEQFF. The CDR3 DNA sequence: TGTGCCAGCAGCCAAGGACCTAGCTGGTACAATGAGCAGTTCTTC.

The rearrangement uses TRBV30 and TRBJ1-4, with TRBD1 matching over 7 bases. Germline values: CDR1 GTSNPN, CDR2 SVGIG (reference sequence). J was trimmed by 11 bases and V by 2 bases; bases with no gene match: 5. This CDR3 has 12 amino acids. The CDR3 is CAWSTGAGKLFF. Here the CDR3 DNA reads TGTGCCTGGAGTACAGGGGCCGGGAAACTGTTTTTT.

The CDR3 here is CASSLLAGGQETQYF. In DNA, the CDR3 is TGTGCCAGCAGCTTACTAGCGGGAGGGCAAGAGACCCAGTACTTC. The J gene is TRBJ2-5, the V gene TRBV7-9; 12 bases align to TRBD2. There are 15 residues in the CDR3. V shed 2 bases, J shed 2 bases, and the junction held 0 bases outside the gene matches. CDR1 is SEHNR, CDR2 FQNEAQ, per germline (reference sequence).

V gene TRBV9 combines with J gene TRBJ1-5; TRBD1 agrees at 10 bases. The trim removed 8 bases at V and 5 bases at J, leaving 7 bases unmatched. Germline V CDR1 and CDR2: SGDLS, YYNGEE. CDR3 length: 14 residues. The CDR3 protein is CARVGQGKHQPQHF. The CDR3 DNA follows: TGTGCCAGGGTGGGACAGGGGAAACATCAGCCCCAGCATTTT. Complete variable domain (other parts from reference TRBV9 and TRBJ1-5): DSGVTQTPKHLITATGQRVTLRCSPRSGDLSVYWYQQSLDQGLQFLIQYYNGEERAKGNILERFSAQQFPDLHSELNLSSLELGDSALYFCARVGQGKHQPQHFGDGTRLSIL.

For the CDR3, the DNA is TGTGCCAGCATTAACAGCGGGAGGGCCCGGGGGGAGCTGTTTTTT. Amino acid sequence: CASINSGRARGELFF. The chain uses TRBV6-5 and TRBJ2-2; 10 bases align to TRBD2. The CDR3 runs to 15 residues. J lost 8 bases, V lost 7 bases, and 10 bases had no gene match. In germline, CDR1 is MNHEY, CDR2 SVGAGI.

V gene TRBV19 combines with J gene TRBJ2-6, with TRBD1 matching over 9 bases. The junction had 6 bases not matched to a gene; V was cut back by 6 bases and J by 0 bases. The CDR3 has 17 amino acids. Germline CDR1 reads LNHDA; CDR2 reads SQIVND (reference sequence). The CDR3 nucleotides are TGTGCCAGTAGGTTACAGGGGGCTGGCTCTGGGGCCAACGTCCTGACTTTC. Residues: CASRLQGAGSGANVLTF.

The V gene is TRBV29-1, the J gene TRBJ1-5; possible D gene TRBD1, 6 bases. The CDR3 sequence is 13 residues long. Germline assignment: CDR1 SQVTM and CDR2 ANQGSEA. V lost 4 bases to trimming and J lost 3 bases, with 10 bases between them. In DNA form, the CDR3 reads TGCAGCGTTGCACAGGGACCCAATCAGCCCCAGCATTTT. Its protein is CSVAQGPNQPQHF.

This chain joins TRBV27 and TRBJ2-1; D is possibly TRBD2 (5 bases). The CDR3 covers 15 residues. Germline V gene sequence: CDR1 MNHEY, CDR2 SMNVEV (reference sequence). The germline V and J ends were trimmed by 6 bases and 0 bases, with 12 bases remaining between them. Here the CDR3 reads CASRTTPSSYNEQFF. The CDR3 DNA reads TGTGCCAGCAGGACTACTCCGAGCTCCTACAATGAGCAGTTCTTC.

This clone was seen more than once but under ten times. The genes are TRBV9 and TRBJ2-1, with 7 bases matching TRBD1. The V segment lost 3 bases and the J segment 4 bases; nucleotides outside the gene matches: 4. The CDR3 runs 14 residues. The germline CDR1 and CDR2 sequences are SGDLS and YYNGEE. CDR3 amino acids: CASSAPGQYNEQFF. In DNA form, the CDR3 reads TGTGCCAGCAGCGCCCCGGGACAGTACAATGAGCAGTTCTTC.

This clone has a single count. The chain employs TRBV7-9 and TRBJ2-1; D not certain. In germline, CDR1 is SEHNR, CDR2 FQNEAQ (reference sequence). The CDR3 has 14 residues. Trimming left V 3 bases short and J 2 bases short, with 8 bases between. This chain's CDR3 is CASSLVGPYNEQFF. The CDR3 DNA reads TGTGCCAGCAGCTTGGTGGGCCCCTACAATGAGCAGTTCTTC.

The CDR3 DNA reads TGTGCCAGCAGCTTTTCGGGGGGCGAGGCCGGGGAGCTGTTTTTT. It yields the protein CASSFSGGEAGELFF. The V gene is TRBV11-3, the J gene TRBJ2-2, with D maybe TRBD2 (7 bases). Trimming shortened V by 3 bases and J by 6 bases, and 14 bases separated the two germline ends. The CDR3 is 15 amino acids. The germline gives CDR1 SGHNT, CDR2 YENEEA.

The CDR3 reads CASSLDRGSGYTF. CDR3 DNA: TGTGCCAGCAGCTTGGACAGGGGATCCGGCTACACCTTC. The rearrangement links TRBV5-4 to TRBJ1-2, with 7 positions matching TRBD1. This CDR3 region has 13 residues. Per germline, CDR1 SGHNT and CDR2 YYREEE (reference sequence). With 0 bases clipped from V and 8 bases from J, the junction kept 4 bases outside the gene matches.

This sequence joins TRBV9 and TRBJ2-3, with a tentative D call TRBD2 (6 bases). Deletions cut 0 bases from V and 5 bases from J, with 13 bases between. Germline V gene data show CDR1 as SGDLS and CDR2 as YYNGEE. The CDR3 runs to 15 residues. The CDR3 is CASSVVGGEVDTQYF. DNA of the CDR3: TGTGCCAGCAGCGTAGTGGGGGGAGAGGTAGATACGCAGTATTTT.

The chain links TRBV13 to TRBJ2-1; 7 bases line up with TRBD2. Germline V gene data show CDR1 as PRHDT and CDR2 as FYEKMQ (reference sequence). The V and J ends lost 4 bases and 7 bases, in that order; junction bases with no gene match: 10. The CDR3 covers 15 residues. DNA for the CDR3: TGTGCCAGCAGCTGGCGGACTAGAGTATGGAATGAGCAGTTCTTC. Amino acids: CASSWRTRVWNEQFF.

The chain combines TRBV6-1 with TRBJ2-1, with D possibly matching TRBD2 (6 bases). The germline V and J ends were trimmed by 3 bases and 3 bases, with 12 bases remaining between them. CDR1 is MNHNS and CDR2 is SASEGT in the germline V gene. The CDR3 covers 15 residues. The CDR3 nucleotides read TGTGCCAGCAGTGACCGGGACTCCAACTACAATGAGCAGTTCTTC. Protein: CASSDRDSNYNEQFF.

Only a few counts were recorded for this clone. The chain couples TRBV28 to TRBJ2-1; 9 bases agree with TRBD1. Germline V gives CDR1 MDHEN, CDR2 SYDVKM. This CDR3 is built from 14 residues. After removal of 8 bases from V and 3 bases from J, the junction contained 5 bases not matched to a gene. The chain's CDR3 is CASVDRGFYNEQFF. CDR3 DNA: TGTGCCAGCGTGGACAGGGGCTTCTACAATGAGCAGTTCTTC.

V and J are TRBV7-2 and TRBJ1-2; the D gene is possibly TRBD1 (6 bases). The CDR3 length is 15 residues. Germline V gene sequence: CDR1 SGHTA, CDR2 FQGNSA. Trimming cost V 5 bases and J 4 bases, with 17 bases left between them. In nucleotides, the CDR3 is TGTGCCAGCAGCCCGACTCGGACAGCTGGCTATGGCTACACCTTC. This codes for CASSPTRTAGYGYTF.

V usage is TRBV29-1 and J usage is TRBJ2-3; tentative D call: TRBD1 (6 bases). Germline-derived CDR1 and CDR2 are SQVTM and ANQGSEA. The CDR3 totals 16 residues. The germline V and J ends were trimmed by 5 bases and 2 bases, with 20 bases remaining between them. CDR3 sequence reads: CSVKRVTGHLTDTQYF. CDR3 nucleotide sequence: TGCAGCGTTAAAAGAGTTACGGGACACCTCACAGATACGCAGTATTTT.

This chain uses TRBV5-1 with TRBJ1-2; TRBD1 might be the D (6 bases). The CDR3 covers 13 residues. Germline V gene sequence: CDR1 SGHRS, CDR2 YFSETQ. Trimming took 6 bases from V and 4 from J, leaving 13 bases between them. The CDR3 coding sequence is TGCGCCAGCAACCCACAGGGAACCTATGGCTACACCTTC. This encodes CASNPQGTYGYTF.

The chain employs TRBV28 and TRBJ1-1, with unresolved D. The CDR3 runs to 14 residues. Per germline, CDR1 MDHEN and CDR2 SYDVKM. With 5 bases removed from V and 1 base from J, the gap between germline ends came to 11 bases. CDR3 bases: TGTGCCAGCAGTCCCCGGTTCCCGAACACTGAAGCTTTCTTT. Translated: CASSPRFPNTEAFF.